This TCR beta chain was captured by sequencing in a study of blood T cell repertoires in COVID-19. Seattle-derived patients entered the study during active infection and were followed longitudinally. CDR1 and CDR2 (germline): LGHDT, YNNKEL (reference sequence). Deletions cut 4 bases from V and 3 bases from J, with 24 bases between. The CDR3 spans 18 residues. Authors' data handling: For nucleated cells, counts were estimated from reference gene primer amplification. The method was immunoSEQ multiplex PCR; TCRdb's version includes in-frame clones alone and lacks a portion of them. Clone size and V and J calls were adopted from that table, with D and trimming inferred from the DNA. In the table there are roughly 190,000 clones, about 90% of which are singletons.

The source material was peripheral blood. The sequence was collected from an older woman with COVID-19, enrolled during active disease. This rearrangement joins TRBV3-1 (or the pseudogene TRBV3-2) to TRBJ1-2; possibly TRBD1 for D (6 bases). This CDR3 is CASSLNGTPHNLDYGYTF. The CDR3 bases are TGTGCCAGCAGCCTAAACGGGACACCACACAACCTAGACTATGGCTACACCTTC.